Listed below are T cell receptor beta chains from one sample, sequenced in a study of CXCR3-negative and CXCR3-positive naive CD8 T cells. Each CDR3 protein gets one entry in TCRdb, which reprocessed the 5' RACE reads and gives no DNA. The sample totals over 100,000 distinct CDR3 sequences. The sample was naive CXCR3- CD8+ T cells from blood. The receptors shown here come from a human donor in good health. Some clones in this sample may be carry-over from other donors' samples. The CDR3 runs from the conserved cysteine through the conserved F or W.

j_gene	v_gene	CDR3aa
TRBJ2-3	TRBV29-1	CSVVPAVRTDTQYF
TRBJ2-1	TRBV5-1	CASSLLAEQFF
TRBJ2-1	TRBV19	CASSIGLAGHNEQFF
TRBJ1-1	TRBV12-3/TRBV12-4	CAIGLNTEAFF
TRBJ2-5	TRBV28	CASRRTSRVQYF
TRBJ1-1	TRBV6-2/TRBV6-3	CASSYNSLEAFF
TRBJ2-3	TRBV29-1	CSVEVADGTDTQYF
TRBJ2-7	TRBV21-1	CASATGRSYKQYF
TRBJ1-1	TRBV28	CASSLMEYTEAFF
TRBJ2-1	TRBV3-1	CASSQDSSGRYNEQFF
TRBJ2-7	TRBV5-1	CASRTSFTYEQYF
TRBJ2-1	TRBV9	CASGASGGPSYNEQFF
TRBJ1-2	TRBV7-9	CASSLVFRDTSNYGYTF
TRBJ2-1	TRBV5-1	CASSIRYEQFF
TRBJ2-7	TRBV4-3	CASSQDGGHPEQYF
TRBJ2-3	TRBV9	CASSPQTTDTQYF
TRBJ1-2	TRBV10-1	CASSPTVGEYYGYTF
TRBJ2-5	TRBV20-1	CSASRHDQETQYF
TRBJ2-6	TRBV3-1	CASKSSTYDDANVLTF
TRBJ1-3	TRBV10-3	CAISIQGNGNTIYF
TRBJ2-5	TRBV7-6	CASSPEGNLQYF
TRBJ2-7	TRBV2	CASSGIGTYEQYF
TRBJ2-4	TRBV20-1	CSARDLFGENIQYF
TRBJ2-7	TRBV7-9	CASSGGVEQYF
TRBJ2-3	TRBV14	CASSQDRASGSTDTQYF
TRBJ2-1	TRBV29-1	CSPAGIEGGEQFF
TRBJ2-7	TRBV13	CASTARGRSYEQYF
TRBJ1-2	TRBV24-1	CATSSGGYGYTF
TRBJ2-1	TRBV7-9	CASSFLGGADNEQFF
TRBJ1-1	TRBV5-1	CASSPAGTVTEAFF
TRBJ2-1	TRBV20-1	CSARDPSGSRKQFF
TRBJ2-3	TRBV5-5	CASSSGTTLTDTQYF
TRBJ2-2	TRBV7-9	CAERETHTGELFF
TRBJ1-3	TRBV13	CASSFQMDPPGNTIYF
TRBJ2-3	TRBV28	CASSLTAGPSTDTQYF
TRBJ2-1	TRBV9	CASSVEAPGGDEQFF
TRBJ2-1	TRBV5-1	CASSLLAGERSYNEQFF
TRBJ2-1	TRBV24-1	CATSDASLAGDRYNEQFF
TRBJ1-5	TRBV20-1	CSAGDRGINQPQHF
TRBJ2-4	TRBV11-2	CASSLGEGGDIQYF
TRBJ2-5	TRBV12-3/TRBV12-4	CASSLDARETQYF
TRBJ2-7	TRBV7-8	CASSLTRDGPFSTYEQYF
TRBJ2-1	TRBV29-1	CSVEVGDRESNEQFF
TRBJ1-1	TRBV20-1	CSARTEQNTEAFF
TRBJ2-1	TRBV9	CASSVEIAIDEQFF
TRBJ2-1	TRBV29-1	CSVEKGLDSYNEQFF
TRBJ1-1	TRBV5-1	CASSLDWGMNTEAFF
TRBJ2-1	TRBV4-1	CASSQDVVRGAFYNEQFF
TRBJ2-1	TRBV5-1	CASSSMREGSNEQFF
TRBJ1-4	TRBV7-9	CASSQTTTNEKLFF
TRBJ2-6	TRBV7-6	CASSPRQGGVGANVLTF
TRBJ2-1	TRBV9	CASSPQSGLAGANEQFF
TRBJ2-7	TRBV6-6	CASSYSWTSRDEQYF
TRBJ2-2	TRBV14	CASSQEGTGFGELFF
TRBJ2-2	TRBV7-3	CASSLNSGKYGELFF
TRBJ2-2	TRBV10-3	CAISESSGEGGTGELFF
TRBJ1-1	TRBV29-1	CSALNRGTEAFF
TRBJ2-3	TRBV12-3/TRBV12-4	CASSRIADTQYF
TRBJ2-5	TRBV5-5	CASSLVTSEQETQYF